This T cell receptor (beta chain) comes out of a study of CD8 T cells in Susac syndrome. Study as a whole: The Susac syndrome patients were therapy-naive, on corticosteroids, or on intravenous immunoglobulin alone at blood draw.

CDR1 is SGHDT and CDR2 is YYEEEE in the germline V gene. This CDR3 is built from 16 residues. The V end lost 0 bases, the J end lost 0 bases, and 12 bases lay between the germline ends. RNA in amounts of 0.5 to 1 ug was reverse transcribed with random hexamers. TCRdb redid the calling of the immunoSEQ multiplex PCR reads with MiXCR, one entry per CDR3 protein. The data contain 85,000 to 130,000 distinct CDR3 sequences, approximately 93% of them singletons. Blood CD8+ and CD4+ T cells underwent high-throughput TCR beta sequencing. The count of this clonotype is one. The sequencing sample was made of CD8+ T cells from PBMCs. This chain links TRBV5-6 with TRBJ1-1, with TRBD1 as a possible D gene (5 bases). This sequence originates from a human donor with Susac syndrome. The CDR3 sequence: CASSLVAGTMNTEAFF. For the CDR3, the DNA is TGTGCCAGCAGCTTGGTTGCAGGGACCATGAACACTGAAGCTTTCTTT.